Listed below are T cell receptor beta chains from one sample, sequenced in a study of T cell responses to AZD1222 COVID-19 vaccine. Using immunoSEQ multiplex PCR, the repertoire was profiled, and TCRdb retains in-frame clones only, with some absent. The sample comprises just over 150,000 clones, around nine tenths of which are singletons, and approximately 1.8% rests with the top ten. This sample comprised peripheral blood, obtained on day 0 of AZD1222 vaccination. The receptors were sampled from an adult in good health. The CDR3 runs from the conserved cysteine through the conserved F or W. Each record gives: V gene, J gene, clone size, D gene, CDR3 DNA, CDR3 protein. A D gene is named only where the DNA matches it firmly. Part of the rows lack a size; the others show once, few, many or a class for expanded clones.

V gene: TRBV6-2/TRBV6-3; J gene: TRBJ2-7; clone size: -; D gene: TRBD2; CDR3 DNA: TGTGCCAGCAGTTACGGCACGTTCGGGACTAGCGCTTACGAGCAGTACTTC; CDR3 protein: CASSYGTFGTSAYEQYF
V gene: TRBV28; J gene: TRBJ2-4; clone size: -; D gene: -; CDR3 DNA: TGTGCCAGCAGTTCGTTTGGGCCTGAACGCAAAAACATTCAGTACTTC; CDR3 protein: CASSSFGPERKNIQYF
V gene: TRBV28; J gene: TRBJ1-5; clone size: -; D gene: -; CDR3 DNA: TGTGCCAGCAGTTCCCCGGCACCCGGGCAGCCCCAGCATTTT; CDR3 protein: CASSSPAPGQPQHF
V gene: TRBV9; J gene: TRBJ1-1; clone size: -; D gene: -; CDR3 DNA: TGTGCCAGCAGCCCTCCCGGGGGGCCTGAAGCTTTCTTT; CDR3 protein: CASSPPGGPEAFF
V gene: TRBV5-5; J gene: TRBJ2-1; clone size: once; D gene: -; CDR3 DNA: TGTGCCAGCAGCTATTCGCCTCCGAATGAGCAGTTCTTC; CDR3 protein: CASSYSPPNEQFF
V gene: TRBV19; J gene: TRBJ1-5; clone size: -; D gene: -; CDR3 DNA: TGTGCCAGTAGGTTGAGGGAGAAGTACCCCAATCAGCCCCAGCATTTT; CDR3 protein: CASRLREKYPNQPQHF
V gene: TRBV5-4; J gene: TRBJ1-2; clone size: -; D gene: -; CDR3 DNA: TGTGCCAGCAGCATGCCCGTCAGGGGCCCGGGGGGCTACACCTTC; CDR3 protein: CASSMPVRGPGGYTF
V gene: TRBV13; J gene: TRBJ2-3; clone size: -; D gene: TRBD2; CDR3 DNA: TGTGCCAGCAGCTCGGGACTAGCGGGAGAGGTAGATACGCAGTATTTT; CDR3 protein: CASSSGLAGEVDTQYF
V gene: TRBV24-1; J gene: TRBJ2-3; clone size: -; D gene: -; CDR3 DNA: TGTGCCACCAGTGTTGTGGGGGCGGGAAGCACAGATACGCAGTATTTT; CDR3 protein: CATSVVGAGSTDTQYF
V gene: TRBV28; J gene: TRBJ1-6; clone size: -; D gene: -; CDR3 DNA: TGTGCCAGCAGTACGGACAGATTAGGATCTACACCCCTCCACTTT; CDR3 protein: CASSTDRLGSTPLHF
V gene: TRBV5-4; J gene: TRBJ1-1; clone size: -; D gene: -; CDR3 DNA: TGTGCCAGCAGCCTGACAGGGAACACTGAAGCTTTCTTT; CDR3 protein: CASSLTGNTEAFF
V gene: TRBV4-3; J gene: TRBJ2-3; clone size: once; D gene: TRBD1; CDR3 DNA: TGCGCCAGCAGCCAAAACAGGGGAGATACGCAGTATTTT; CDR3 protein: CASSQNRGDTQYF
V gene: TRBV3-1/TRBV3-2; J gene: TRBJ2-7; clone size: -; D gene: -; CDR3 DNA: TGTGCCAGCAGCCAAGATGACGGGAGAGGCTACGAGCAGTACTTC; CDR3 protein: CASSQDDGRGYEQYF
V gene: TRBV9; J gene: TRBJ2-2; clone size: few; D gene: TRBD2; CDR3 DNA: TGTGCCAGCAGCTCAGGGAGTAGCGGGAGGGCCGGCGGGGAGCTGTTTTTT; CDR3 protein: CASSSGSSGRAGGELFF
V gene: TRBV7-2; J gene: TRBJ1-4; clone size: -; D gene: -; CDR3 DNA: TGTGCCAGCAGCTTAGATACCAGGAATGAAAAACTGTTTTTT; CDR3 protein: CASSLDTRNEKLFF
V gene: TRBV7-9; J gene: TRBJ1-2; clone size: -; D gene: -; CDR3 DNA: TGTGCCAGCAGCTTAGAAGGTGTCTATGGCTACACCTTC; CDR3 protein: CASSLEGVYGYTF
V gene: TRBV5-6; J gene: TRBJ1-1; clone size: -; D gene: -; CDR3 DNA: TGTGCCAGCAGCTTGGCCGGCAGATTGAACACTGAAGCTTTCTTT; CDR3 protein: CASSLAGRLNTEAFF
V gene: TRBV13; J gene: TRBJ1-4; clone size: -; D gene: TRBD1; CDR3 DNA: TGTGCCAGCAGCAGAGACCAAACAGGGGCAAATGAAAAACTGTTTTTT; CDR3 protein: CASSRDQTGANEKLFF
V gene: TRBV27; J gene: TRBJ2-6; clone size: -; D gene: -; CDR3 DNA: TGTGCCAGCAGTTTAAAGGGGTCGGCAGGTGGAGGTGCTGGGGCCAACGTCCTGACTTTC; CDR3 protein: CASSLKGSAGGGAGANVLTF
V gene: TRBV15; J gene: TRBJ2-3; clone size: -; D gene: TRBD2; CDR3 DNA: TGTGCCACCAGCAGAGCCCTAGCGGGAGCCCCAGATACGCAGTATTTT; CDR3 protein: CATSRALAGAPDTQYF
V gene: TRBV5-5; J gene: TRBJ1-3; clone size: -; D gene: TRBD1; CDR3 DNA: TGTGCCAGCAGCTTTACAGGGGGGGCTGGAAACACCATATATTTT; CDR3 protein: CASSFTGGAGNTIYF
V gene: TRBV6-5; J gene: TRBJ2-2; clone size: -; D gene: -; CDR3 DNA: TGTGCCAGCAGAAACAGGGACTACTACACCGGGGAGCTGTTTTTT; CDR3 protein: CASRNRDYYTGELFF
V gene: TRBV7-9; J gene: TRBJ2-1; clone size: -; D gene: TRBD2; CDR3 DNA: TGTGCCAGCAGCTCCGGGACTAGCGGGAGTGGTGAGCAGTTCTTC; CDR3 protein: CASSSGTSGSGEQFF
V gene: TRBV6-6; J gene: TRBJ1-1; clone size: -; D gene: -; CDR3 DNA: TGTGCCAGCAGTTACGGGGGACCTGAAGCTTTCTTT; CDR3 protein: CASSYGGPEAFF
V gene: TRBV29-1; J gene: TRBJ1-1; clone size: once; D gene: -; CDR3 DNA: TGCAGCGTTCCCGGCGAAGGAAGGGGAGCTTTCTTT; CDR3 protein: CSVPGEGRGAFF
V gene: TRBV5-3; J gene: TRBJ2-5; clone size: -; D gene: TRBD1; CDR3 DNA: TGTGCCAGAAGCGGTGACAGGGTGCGGAAGACCCAGTACTTC; CDR3 protein: CARSGDRVRKTQYF
V gene: TRBV11-2; J gene: TRBJ1-1; clone size: -; D gene: TRBD1; CDR3 DNA: TGTGCCAGCAGCCCACGACAGGGGGGCACTGAAGCTTTCTTT; CDR3 protein: CASSPRQGGTEAFF
V gene: TRBV30; J gene: TRBJ1-3; clone size: -; D gene: TRBD1; CDR3 DNA: TGTGCCTGGACTTCCGGGACAGTATTTGGAAACACCATATATTTT; CDR3 protein: CAWTSGTVFGNTIYF
V gene: TRBV10-3; J gene: TRBJ1-2; clone size: once; D gene: TRBD1; CDR3 DNA: TGTGCCATCAGCACCGGGACAGAGAACTATGGCTACACCTTC; CDR3 protein: CAISTGTENYGYTF
V gene: TRBV4-3; J gene: TRBJ1-4; clone size: -; D gene: -; CDR3 DNA: TGCGCCAGCAGCCAAGAAGGGAAGGTCAGGGTGAATGAAAAACTGTTTTTT; CDR3 protein: CASSQEGKVRVNEKLFF
V gene: TRBV6-5; J gene: TRBJ2-5; clone size: -; D gene: -; CDR3 DNA: TGTGCCAGCAGTTACGACACGGCCCGGGAGACCCAGTACTTC; CDR3 protein: CASSYDTARETQYF
V gene: TRBV7-9; J gene: TRBJ2-5; clone size: -; D gene: TRBD1; CDR3 DNA: TGTGCCAGCAGCTTAGGGACAGGGGGTACTGAGACCCAGTACTTC; CDR3 protein: CASSLGTGGTETQYF
V gene: TRBV10-1; J gene: TRBJ1-2; clone size: -; D gene: -; CDR3 DNA: TGCGCCAGCAGTGCGGGTTCCGACTATGGCTACACCTTC; CDR3 protein: CASSAGSDYGYTF
V gene: TRBV10-3; J gene: TRBJ2-1; clone size: -; D gene: -; CDR3 DNA: TGTGCCATCACCGAGGGGAAGGGCGCCTACAATGAGCAGTTCTTC; CDR3 protein: CAITEGKGAYNEQFF
V gene: TRBV27; J gene: TRBJ1-1; clone size: -; D gene: -; CDR3 DNA: TGTGCCAGCAGTTTATATGGGGGCGGCACTGAAGCTTTCTTT; CDR3 protein: CASSLYGGGTEAFF
V gene: TRBV19; J gene: TRBJ1-1; clone size: few; D gene: TRBD1; CDR3 DNA: TGTGCCAGTAGTATAGGACAGGGATATAACACTGAAGCTTTCTTT; CDR3 protein: CASSIGQGYNTEAFF
V gene: TRBV5-6; J gene: TRBJ2-7; clone size: -; D gene: TRBD1; CDR3 DNA: TGTGCCAGCAGCTTACAGGGGGCCGCCTACGAGCAGTACTTC; CDR3 protein: CASSLQGAAYEQYF